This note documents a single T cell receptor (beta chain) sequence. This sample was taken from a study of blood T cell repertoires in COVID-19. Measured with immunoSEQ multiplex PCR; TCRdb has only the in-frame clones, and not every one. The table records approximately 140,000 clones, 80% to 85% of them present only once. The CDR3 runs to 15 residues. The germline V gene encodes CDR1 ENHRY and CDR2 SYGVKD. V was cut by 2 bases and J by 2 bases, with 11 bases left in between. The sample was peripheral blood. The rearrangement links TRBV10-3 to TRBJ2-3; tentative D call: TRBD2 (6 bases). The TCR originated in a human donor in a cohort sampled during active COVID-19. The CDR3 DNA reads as TGTGCCATCAGTGAGCGGGGGACCCTCACAGATACGCAGTATTTT. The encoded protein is CAISERGTLTDTQYF.